This T cell receptor beta chain is drawn from a study of radiotherapy plus CTLA-4 blockade in lung cancer. Study background: Of all patients, approximately 17% responded objectively and approximately 29% showed disease control.

Study results and caveats: Clones derived from tumor TCRs expanded in blood after radiotherapy plus ipilimumab.

CDR1 is WSHSY, CDR2 SAAADI, per germline. CDR3 length: 15 residues. V lost 3 bases, J lost 6 bases, and 18 bases lay in between. Remarks on this clone: Its antigen is not identified.

The method was immunoSEQ multiplex PCR; TCRdb's version includes in-frame clones alone and lacks a portion of them. The sample lists about 98,000 clones, around four fifths occurring once. Chemo-refractory metastatic non-small-cell lung cancer patients were treated with focal radiation plus CTLA-4 blockade with ipilimumab. This chain joins TRBV10-2 and TRBJ2-7, with D perhaps matching TRBD2 (5 bases). This receptor was taken from a human donor with non-small cell lung cancer who had a partial response to radiotherapy plus ipilimumab. The sample was peripheral blood, taken from a patient treated with radiotherapy plus ipilimumab. CDR3 sequence reads: CASSDRQFVGSEQYF. The DNA of the CDR3 is TGCGCCAGCAGTGATAGGCAATTCGTGGGGAGCGAGCAGTACTTC.